This T cell receptor beta chain appears in the sequencing data of a study of T cells expressing NK-cell markers. Study-wide results and limits: Dominant NKG2C+ clonotypes were found to form about 1.0-8% of CD8+ T cells in roughly 6 donors.

Template switching by 5'RACE with UMIs generated the TCR beta cDNA. TCRdb reanalyzed the 5' RACE reads and collapses them to one entry per CDR3 protein, without DNA. This sample lists some 150,000 distinct CDR3 sequences; its ten largest clones have 9% to 15%. Remarks on this clonotype: Antigen unknown.

The CDR3 extends over 15 amino acids. Germline-derived CDR1 and CDR2 are GTSNPN and SVGIG (reference sequence). The sequence came from a man between 18 and 29 years old in good health. V gene TRBV30 combines with J gene TRBJ2-6. Sequenced sample: blood T cells: a sorted CD56 or NKG2C T cell subset, CD4+ or CD8+ T cells, or bulk PBMC T cells (not recorded which). The CDR3 sequence: CAWSPGLSGANVLTF. Supplemented by reference TRBV30 and TRBJ2-6, the full variable domain reads SQTIHQWPATLVQPVGSPLSLECTVEGTSNPNLYWYRQAAGRGLQLLFYSVGIGQISSEVPQNLSASRPQDRQFILSSKKLLLSDSGFYLCAWSPGLSGANVLTFGAGSRLTVL.